Following are 12 T cell receptor beta chains from one sample sequenced in a study of blood T cells in healthy people across ages. Using a J-beta primer mix together with a sample-barcoded 5' primer, a second PCR was run for about 7 to 12 cycles. MiXCR was run by TCRdb on the 5' RACE reads, yielding one entry per CDR3 protein. The sample includes about 640,000 distinct CDR3 sequences, approximately 59% of them seen just once. The material sequenced was blood. All receptors derive from a man in his fifties or sixties in good health.

The chain has TRBV7-9 and TRBJ2-3, with TRBD1 identical over 11 bases. CDR1 is SEHNR, CDR2 FQNEAQ, per germline (reference sequence). Losses at the gene ends were 6 bases for V and 0 bases for J; bases not matched to a gene: 14. The CDR3 length is 19 residues. The CDR3 spells CASRKGQGDPFRSTDTQYF. The CDR3 DNA follows: TGTGCCAGCAGGAAGGGACAGGGGGACCCATTTCGTAGCACAGATACGCAGTATTTT.

In its sample, this clonotype was seen a few times. The rearrangement joins TRBV20-1 to TRBJ2-4; TRBD1 aligns across 7 bases. TRBJ2-5 explains the end of the DNA better; the J call may be wrong. The CDR3 has 14 amino acids. Germline assignment: CDR1 DFQATT and CDR2 SNEGSKA (reference sequence). In DNA, the CDR3 is TGCAGTGCTAGACCCGCCGGGACAGAAGAGACCCAGTACTTC. Encoded protein: CSARPAGTEETQYF.

This clonotype was seen only a few times. The rearrangement links TRBV29-1 to TRBJ1-1; tentative D call: TRBD1 (5 bases). With 0 bases removed from V and 3 bases from J, the gap between germline ends came to 11 bases. The germline CDR1 and CDR2 sequences are SQVTM and ANQGSEA. The CDR3 has 14 residues. For the CDR3, the DNA is TGCAGCGTTGAAGATCGGGGCCGAGACACTGAAGCTTTCTTT. Its translation is CSVEDRGRDTEAFF.

This clonotype came up a few times. This chain links TRBV24-1 with TRBJ2-7; 9 nucleotides align to TRBD2. V lost 2 bases and J lost 5; bases outside the gene matches: 6. Germline V gene data show CDR1 as KGHDR and CDR2 as SFDVKD. The CDR3 is 15 residues long. The CDR3 coding sequence is TGTGCCACCAGTGATTCGGGAGCGGGGGGAAACGAGCAGTACTTC. Translated: CATSDSGAGGNEQYF.

The chain combines TRBV20-1 with TRBJ2-4; D is unresolved. CDR1 and CDR2 (germline): DFQATT, SNEGSKA (reference sequence). The CDR3 loop spans 16 amino acids. Trimming took 3 bases from V and 0 from J, leaving 15 bases between them. The CDR3 nucleotides read TGCAGTGCTAGGATACAGCGAGGCGTAGCCAAAAACATTCAGTACTTC. Translation gives CSARIQRGVAKNIQYF.

The chain employs TRBV18 and TRBJ1-5, with a tentative D call TRBD1 (5 bases). This CDR3 contains 16 residues. From germline, CDR1 is KGHSH and CDR2 LQKENI. V lost 2 bases, J lost 6 bases, and 17 bases lay in between. The CDR3, as DNA: TGTGCCAGCTCACCAGATCCGGGGGGACCGGGTCAGCCCCAGCATTTT. Translating it yields CASSPDPGGPGQPQHF. Looking up the rest from reference TRBV18 and TRBJ1-5 gives the full variable domain: NAGVMQNPRHLVRRRGQEARLRCSPMKGHSHVYWYRQLPEEGLKFMVYLQKENIIDESGMPKERFSAEFPKEGPSILRIQQVVRGDSAAYFCASSPDPGGPGQPQHFGDGTRLSIL.

The V call is TRBV7-2, the J call TRBJ2-3, with 9 bases that match TRBD1. The CDR3 runs to 13 residues. The V gene's germline CDR1 is SGHTA and CDR2 FQGNSA. The V and J ends lost 5 bases and 8 bases, in that order; junction bases with no gene match: 5. CDR3 bases: TGTGCCAGCAGCCGACAGGGGGACGGTACGCAGTATTTT. Its translation is CASSRQGDGTQYF. The full variable domain, completed using reference TRBV7-2 and TRBJ2-3, is GAGVSQSPSNKVTEKGKDVELRCDPISGHTALYWYRQSLGQGLEFLIYFQGNSAPDKSGLPSDRFSAERTGGSVSTLTIQRTQQEDSAVYLCASSRQGDGTQYFGPGTRLTVL.

This clonotype came up a few times. The chain links TRBV5-1 to TRBJ1-1, with D tentatively TRBD1 (5 bases). The CDR3 loop spans 14 amino acids. Germline V lookup: CDR1 SGHRS, CDR2 YFSETQ. V lost 4 bases, J lost 1 base, and 11 bases lay in between. Here the CDR3 DNA reads TGCGCCAGCAGCATAGGGGCGGCGAACACTGAAGCTTTCTTT. Its translation is CASSIGAANTEAFF.

V usage is TRBV25-1 and J usage is TRBJ1-2, with D unresolved. CDR3 length: 13 amino acids. The germline CDR1 and CDR2 sequences are MGHDK and SYGVNS. The V gene lost 5 bases and the J gene lost 2 bases, with 9 bases spanning the gap. The chain's CDR3 is CASSRNRNYGYTF. Here the CDR3 DNA reads TGTGCCAGCAGTCGGAACAGAAACTATGGCTACACCTTC.

V gene TRBV7-2 combines with J gene TRBJ1-6; the D gene is possibly TRBD1 (5 bases). Trimming took off 5 bases at V and 1 base at J, with 9 bases between the two ends. Germline V gene sequence: CDR1 SGHTA, CDR2 FQGNSA. The CDR3 contains 15 residues. The CDR3 sequence is CASSPGGSYNSPLHF. CDR3 nucleotides: TGTGCCAGCAGCCCCGGGGGGTCCTATAATTCACCCCTCCACTTT.

The genes are TRBV29-1 and TRBJ2-3; 7 bases fit TRBD2. Germline trimming cut 4 bases from V and 5 bases from J; bases unmatched to any gene: 3. Germline CDR1 and CDR2: SQVTM and ANQGSEA. The CDR3 runs to 12 residues. This CDR3 is CSVAASGDTQYF. CDR3 nucleotides: TGCAGCGTTGCGGCTAGCGGAGATACGCAGTATTTT.

The chain employs TRBV4-2 and TRBJ2-5; D is unclear. Germline V gene lookup returns CDR1 LGHNA and CDR2 YNFKEQ. V was clipped by 0 bases and J by 2 bases, with 10 bases between them. The CDR3 has 15 residues. The CDR3 spells CASSQDPLRQETQYF. CDR3 in DNA: TGTGCCAGCAGCCAAGACCCCCTTAGACAAGAGACCCAGTACTTC.